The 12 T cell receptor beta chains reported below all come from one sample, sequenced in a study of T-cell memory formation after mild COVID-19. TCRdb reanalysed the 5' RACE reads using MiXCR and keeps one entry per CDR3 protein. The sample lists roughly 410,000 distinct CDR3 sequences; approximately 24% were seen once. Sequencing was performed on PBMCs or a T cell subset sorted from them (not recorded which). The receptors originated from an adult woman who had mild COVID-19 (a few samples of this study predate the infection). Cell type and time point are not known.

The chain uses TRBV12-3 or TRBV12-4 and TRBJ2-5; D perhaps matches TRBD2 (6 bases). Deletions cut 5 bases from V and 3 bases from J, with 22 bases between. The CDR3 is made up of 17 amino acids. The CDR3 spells CASSPPNRDFPKETQYF. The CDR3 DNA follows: TGTGCCAGCAGTCCCCCCAACCGGGACTTTCCAAAAGAGACCCAGTACTTC.

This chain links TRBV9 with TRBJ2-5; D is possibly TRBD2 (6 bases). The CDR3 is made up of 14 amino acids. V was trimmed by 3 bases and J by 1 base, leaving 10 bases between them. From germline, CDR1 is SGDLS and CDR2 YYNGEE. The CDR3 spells CASSGGDFQETQYF. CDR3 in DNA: TGTGCCAGCAGCGGGGGGGATTTCCAAGAGACCCAGTACTTC.

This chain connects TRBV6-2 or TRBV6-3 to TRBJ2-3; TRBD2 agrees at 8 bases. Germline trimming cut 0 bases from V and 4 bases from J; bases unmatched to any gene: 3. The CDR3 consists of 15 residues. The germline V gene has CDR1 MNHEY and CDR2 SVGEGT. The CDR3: CASSYSAGVPDTQYF. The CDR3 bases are TGTGCCAGCAGTTACTCAGCGGGAGTTCCAGATACGCAGTATTTT.

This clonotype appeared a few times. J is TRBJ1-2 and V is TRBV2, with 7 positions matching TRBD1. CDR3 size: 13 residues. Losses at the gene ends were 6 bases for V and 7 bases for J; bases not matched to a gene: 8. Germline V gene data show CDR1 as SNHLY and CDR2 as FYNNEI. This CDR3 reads CASSSDRESGYTF. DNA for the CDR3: TGTGCCAGCAGCTCCGACAGGGAGAGTGGCTACACCTTC.

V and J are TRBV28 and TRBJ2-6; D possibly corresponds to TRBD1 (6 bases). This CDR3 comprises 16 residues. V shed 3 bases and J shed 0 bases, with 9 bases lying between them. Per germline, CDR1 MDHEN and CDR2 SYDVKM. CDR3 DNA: TGTGCCAGCAGTTTCGGACAGTTCTCTGGGGCCAACGTCCTGACTTTC. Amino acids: CASSFGQFSGANVLTF.

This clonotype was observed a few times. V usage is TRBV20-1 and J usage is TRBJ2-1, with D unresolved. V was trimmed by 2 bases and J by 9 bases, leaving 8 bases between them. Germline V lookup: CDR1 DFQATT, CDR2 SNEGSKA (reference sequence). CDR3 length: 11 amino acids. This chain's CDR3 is CSARYSGEQFF. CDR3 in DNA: TGCAGTGCTAGATACTCCGGTGAGCAGTTCTTC.

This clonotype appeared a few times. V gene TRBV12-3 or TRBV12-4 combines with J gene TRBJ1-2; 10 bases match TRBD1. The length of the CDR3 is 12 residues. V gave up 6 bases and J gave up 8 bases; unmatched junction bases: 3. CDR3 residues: CASRTGGAGYTF. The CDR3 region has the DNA TGTGCCAGCAGGACAGGGGGCGCAGGCTACACCTTC.

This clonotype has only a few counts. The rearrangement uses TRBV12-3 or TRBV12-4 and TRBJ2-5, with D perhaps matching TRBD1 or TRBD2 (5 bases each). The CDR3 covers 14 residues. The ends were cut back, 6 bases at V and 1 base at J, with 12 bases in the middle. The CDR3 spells CASSTGRVQETQYF. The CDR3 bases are TGTGCCAGCAGCACGGGACGAGTCCAAGAGACCCAGTACTTC.

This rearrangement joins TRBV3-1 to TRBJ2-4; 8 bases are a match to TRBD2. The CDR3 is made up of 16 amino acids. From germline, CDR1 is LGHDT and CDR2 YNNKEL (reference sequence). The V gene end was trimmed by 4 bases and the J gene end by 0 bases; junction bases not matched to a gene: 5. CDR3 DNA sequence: TGTGCCAGCAGCCCCCAGCGGGAGCTAGCCAAAAACATTCAGTACTTC. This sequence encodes CASSPQRELAKNIQYF.

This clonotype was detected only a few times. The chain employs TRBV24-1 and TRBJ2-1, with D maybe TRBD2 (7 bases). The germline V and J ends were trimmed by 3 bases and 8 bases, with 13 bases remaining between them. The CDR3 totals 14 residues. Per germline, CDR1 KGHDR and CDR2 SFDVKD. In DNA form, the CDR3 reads TGTGCCACCAGTGATCACGGGGGGCCATATGAGCAGTTCTTC. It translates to CATSDHGGPYEQFF.

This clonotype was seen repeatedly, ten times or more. CDR3 sequence: CSAPRSYNEQFF. The CDR3 nucleotides are TGCAGTGCTCCCCGATCCTACAATGAGCAGTTCTTC. This chain links TRBV20-1 with TRBJ2-1; D remains unclear. The CDR3 consists of 12 residues. Trimming took 5 bases from V and 1 from J, leaving 6 bases between them. Germline CDR1 reads DFQATT; CDR2 reads SNEGSKA (reference sequence).

The CDR3 nucleotides are TGTGCCAGCATCCCCTTACTAGGTGCAGGCAATCAGCCCCAGCATTTT. It specifies CASIPLLGAGNQPQHF. The chain joins TRBV12-3 or TRBV12-4 to TRBJ1-5, with D uncertain. With 7 bases removed from V and 2 bases from J, the gap between germline ends came to 18 bases. CDR3 length: 16 amino acids.